What follows describes a single T cell receptor (beta chain). Its antigen is unknown. The sample is drawn from a study of tumor-infiltrating lymphocytes in localized non-small cell lung cancer. Study-wide background: Each patient gave resected tumor and non-adjacent uninvolved lung tissue. Whole-study results and caveats: Tumors had more T cell infiltration than uninvolved lung, per TCRbeta sequencing and CD3 counts.

Repertoires were generated with immunoSEQ multiplex PCR, while TCRdb's copy carries only in-frame clones and drops some. The sample yields 9,500 to 15,000 clones, under 80% seen once. V was trimmed by 1 base and J by 15 bases, leaving 22 bases between them. The germline gives CDR1 SGHDN, CDR2 FVKESK. This CDR3 comprises 15 residues. This clonotype originated in a human donor with non-small cell lung cancer. The genes are TRBV14 and TRBJ2-4, with D tentatively TRBD1 or TRBD2 (5 bases each). Sequenced sample: lung tumor tissue. In DNA, the CDR3 is TGTGCCAGCAGCCAAGCCGGGGTGCGAGGGACCGTGCGGTACTTC. It codes for CASSQAGVRGTVRYF.